In this sample, the clone carrying this T cell receptor beta chain turned up once. V gave up 6 bases and J gave up 4 bases, with 9 bases separating them. CDR3 length: 11 amino acids. Looked up from germline, CDR1 is DFQATT and CDR2 is SNEGSKA (reference sequence). This sample is part of a study of blood T cell repertoires in COVID-19. This table comes from immunoSEQ multiplex PCR, and its TCRdb copy is limited to in-frame clones, with some not included. The table shows 250,000 to 350,000 clones, with roughly 83% occurring only once. The chain couples TRBV20-1 to TRBJ1-1, with D perhaps TRBD1 (5 bases). The receptor comes from a human donor with COVID-19, enrolled during active disease. The donor label of this sample is uncertain. The sample comprised peripheral blood. The CDR3 DNA reads TGCAGTGCAGGGGAGGGCACTGAAGCTTTCTTT. Translation: CSAGEGTEAFF.